This T cell receptor (beta chain) was observed in a study of blood T cell repertoires in COVID-19. Cohorts were based on clinical histories the participants reported. TCRdb's table, derived via immunoSEQ multiplex PCR, lists solely in-frame clones and lacks some. The repertoire holds approximately 360,000 clones, with roughly 88% as singletons. Sequences were obtained from PBMCs or T cells enriched from blood (not recorded which). The origin of this receptor is a woman in her twenties or thirties with acute COVID-19.

Here the CDR3 reads CASLSDRVNTEAFF. CDR3 nucleotide sequence: TGTGCCAGTCTCTCCGACAGGGTTAACACTGAAGCTTTCTTT. The chain employs TRBV21-1 and TRBJ1-1; no DNA check was done on the table's D call, TRBD1. TRBV21-1 is reported as a pseudogene. The CDR3 has 14 amino acids.